A single sample gave rise to the 9 T cell receptor beta chains below, sequenced in a study of blood T cell repertoires in COVID-19. Clones were read by immunoSEQ multiplex PCR, and TCRdb kept only the in-frame ones, dropping some. The data hold more than 200,000 clones, with roughly 91% observed a single time. Sequences were obtained from PBMCs or T cells enriched from blood (not recorded which). The receptor set was obtained from a man younger than 45 in a cohort exposed to, infected with or recovered from COVID-19 (not recorded which).

DNA of the CDR3: TGTGCCAGTAGTATAGACTCCGGGACTAGCGGGAGGCCTGCCAAAAACATTCAGTACTTC. Its translation: CASSIDSGTSGRPAKNIQYF. The J gene is TRBJ2-4, the V gene TRBV19; 15 positions agree with TRBD2. CDR1 LNHDA and CDR2 SQIVND come from the germline V gene (reference sequence). With 0 bases clipped from V and 1 base from J, the junction kept 7 bases outside the gene matches. CDR3 size: 20 residues.

V usage is TRBV24-1 and J usage is TRBJ2-2; maybe TRBD2 (6 bases). Germline CDR1 reads KGHDR; CDR2 reads SFDVKD. V was shortened by 1 base and J by 0 bases, with 14 bases between the two germline ends. This CDR3 has 18 amino acids. As DNA, the CDR3 is TGTGCCACCAGTGATTTCTCCAGGACTAAATCGAACACCGGGGAGCTGTTTTTT. It specifies CATSDFSRTKSNTGELFF.

V gene TRBV25-1 combines with J gene TRBJ1-2, with 12 bases lining up with TRBD1. V was pared by 6 bases and J by 3 bases, with 14 bases of the junction left unmatched. Germline V gives CDR1 MGHDK, CDR2 SYGVNS. The CDR3 runs to 18 residues. CDR3 coding DNA: TGTGCCAGCAGGCCCGACCGGGACAGGGGGCCAATGGACTATGGCTACACCTTC. Translated, it gives CASRPDRDRGPMDYGYTF.

CDR3: CASSRTRTSGNKNIQYF. The CDR3 DNA follows: TGTGCCAGCAGCCGTACGAGGACTAGCGGAAATAAAAACATTCAGTACTTC. The chain links TRBV3-1 (or the pseudogene TRBV3-2) to TRBJ2-4; the match to TRBD2 covers 10 bases. V shed 4 bases, J shed 4 bases, and the junction held 10 bases outside the gene matches. Germline loops: CDR1 LGHDT, CDR2 YNNKEL (reference sequence). This CDR3 has 17 amino acids.

V usage is TRBV7-9 and J usage is TRBJ2-1; 7 bases line up with TRBD1. The J segment lost 8 bases and the V segment lost 5 bases, leaving 3 bases of the junction unmatched. Looked up from germline, CDR1 is SEHNR and CDR2 is FQNEAQ (reference sequence). This CDR3 is 12 amino acids long. The CDR3 sequence: CASSPTGDEQFF. In DNA, the CDR3 is TGTGCCAGCAGCCCAACAGGGGATGAGCAGTTCTTC.

A few counts support this clone. The chain carries TRBV20-1 and TRBJ2-1; unclear D gene. CDR3 size: 11 residues. CDR1 and CDR2 (germline): DFQATT, SNEGSKA (reference sequence). Here the CDR3 reads CSGRRVNEQFF. The DNA for the CDR3 is TGCAGCGGCCGTCGGGTAAATGAGCAGTTCTTC.

The chain recombines TRBV4-3 with TRBJ2-2; D uncertain. This CDR3 comprises 14 residues. CDR1 and CDR2 (germline): LGHNA, YSLEER. V lost 2 bases to trimming and J lost 6 bases, with 10 bases between them. The CDR3 sequence: CASSQFERAGELFF. CDR3 DNA sequence: TGCGCCAGCAGCCAATTCGAGCGCGCCGGGGAGCTGTTTTTT.

This chain joins TRBV3-1 (or the pseudogene TRBV3-2) and TRBJ2-3; 7 nucleotides agree with TRBD2. V lost 3 bases and J lost 9; bases outside the gene matches: 9. Germline V CDR1 and CDR2: LGHDT, YNNKEL (reference sequence). The CDR3 contains 14 residues. CDR3 protein: CASSHFASGKTQYF. As DNA, the CDR3 is TGTGCCAGCAGCCATTTTGCCAGCGGGAAAACGCAGTATTTT.

For the CDR3, the DNA is TGCGCCAGCAGCCCGACAGGGTTTAACTATGGCTACACCTTC. Protein product: CASSPTGFNYGYTF. The chain recombines TRBV5-1 with TRBJ1-2; 7 nucleotides match TRBD1. The CDR3 length is 14 residues. Trimming removed 4 bases from V and 1 base from J; junction bases left unmatched: 4. CDR1 is SGHRS and CDR2 is YFSETQ in the germline V gene.